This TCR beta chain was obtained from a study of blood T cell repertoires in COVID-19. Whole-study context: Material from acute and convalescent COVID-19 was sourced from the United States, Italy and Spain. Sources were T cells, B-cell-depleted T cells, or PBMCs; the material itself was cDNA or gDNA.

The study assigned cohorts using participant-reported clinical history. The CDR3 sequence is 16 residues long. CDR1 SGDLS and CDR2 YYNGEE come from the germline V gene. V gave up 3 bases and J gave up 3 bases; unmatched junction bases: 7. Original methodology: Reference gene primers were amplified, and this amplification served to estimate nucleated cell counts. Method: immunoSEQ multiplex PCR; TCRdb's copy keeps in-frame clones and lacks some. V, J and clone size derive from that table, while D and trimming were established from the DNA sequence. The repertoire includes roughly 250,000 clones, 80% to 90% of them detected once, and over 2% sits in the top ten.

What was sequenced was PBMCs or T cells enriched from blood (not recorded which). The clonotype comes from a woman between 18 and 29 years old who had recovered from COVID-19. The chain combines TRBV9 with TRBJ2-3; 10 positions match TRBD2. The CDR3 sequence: CASSEGYSGGTDTQYF. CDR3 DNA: TGTGCCAGCAGCGAGGGCTATAGCGGGGGGACAGATACGCAGTATTTT.